Listed below are T cell receptor beta chains from one sample, sequenced in a study of naive and memory T cell subsets. MiXCR, run by TCRdb on the 5' RACE reads, gives a single entry per CDR3 protein. The sample carries about 62,000 distinct CDR3 sequences, less than 10% recorded once. The receptors were gathered from a female donor in good health. The CDR3 runs from the conserved cysteine through the conserved F or W. Fields, in order: CDR3 DNA, CDR3 protein, CDR3 length, J gene, D gene, clone size, V gene. The D gene is left open where the match is weak. Rows may omit the clone size; those that give it use once, few, many or a size class.

CDR3 DNA: TGCAGCGTTGGGGGAAGTGTAGACGAGCAGTACTTC; CDR3 protein: CSVGGSVDEQYF; CDR3 length: 12; J gene: TRBJ2-7; D gene: NA; clone size: few; V gene: TRBV29-1
CDR3 DNA: TGCAGTGCTAGAGGGCCCGGGGGAAACACCATATATTTT; CDR3 protein: CSARGPGGNTIYF; CDR3 length: 13; J gene: TRBJ1-3; D gene: NA; clone size: few; V gene: TRBV20-1
CDR3 DNA: TGCAGCGTTGAACCAACGGACAGGGGTTACAATGAGCAGTTCTTC; CDR3 protein: CSVEPTDRGYNEQFF; CDR3 length: 15; J gene: TRBJ2-1; D gene: TRBD1; clone size: few; V gene: TRBV29-1
CDR3 DNA: TGTGCCAGCAGCGCCCAGTCCCGGGCCGGAAACACCATATATTTT; CDR3 protein: CASSAQSRAGNTIYF; CDR3 length: 15; J gene: TRBJ1-3; D gene: NA; clone size: NA; V gene: TRBV9
CDR3 DNA: TGCAGCGTTGAATGGTCAGGGGTGGGCTACACCTTC; CDR3 protein: CSVEWSGVGYTF; CDR3 length: 12; J gene: TRBJ1-2; D gene: NA; clone size: few; V gene: TRBV29-1
CDR3 DNA: TGTGCTAGCAGCAGAACAGGACGCCAAGAGACCCAGTACTTC; CDR3 protein: CASSRTGRQETQYF; CDR3 length: 14; J gene: TRBJ2-5; D gene: NA; clone size: few; V gene: TRBV7-7
CDR3 DNA: TGCGCCAGCAGCTCCTCGACTAGCGGGAGAGGAGATGCGCAGTATTTT; CDR3 protein: CASSSSTSGRGDAQYF; CDR3 length: 16; J gene: TRBJ2-3; D gene: TRBD2; clone size: NA; V gene: TRBV5-1
CDR3 DNA: TGCAGTGCTAGAGTCTCAGGGACGAACACCGGGGAGCTGTTTTTT; CDR3 protein: CSARVSGTNTGELFF; CDR3 length: 15; J gene: TRBJ2-2; D gene: NA; clone size: few; V gene: TRBV20-1
CDR3 DNA: TGTGCCAGTAGTATCCTCGACGGGTGGGGCGCAGCTTTCTTT; CDR3 protein: CASSILDGWGAAFF; CDR3 length: 14; J gene: TRBJ1-1; D gene: NA; clone size: NA; V gene: TRBV19
CDR3 DNA: TGTGCCAGCCGGATAATGGATCAGCCCCAGCATTTT; CDR3 protein: CASRIMDQPQHF; CDR3 length: 12; J gene: TRBJ1-5; D gene: NA; clone size: few; V gene: TRBV6-1
CDR3 DNA: TGTGCCAGCAGCTCCCGTCGCCATGACAGGAGCGGTGGCTACACCTTC; CDR3 protein: CASSSRRHDRSGGYTF; CDR3 length: 16; J gene: TRBJ1-2; D gene: NA; clone size: NA; V gene: TRBV5-6
CDR3 DNA: TGCGCCAGCAGCCAAGGTGCCGTTTCCTACGAGCAGTACTTC; CDR3 protein: CASSQGAVSYEQYF; CDR3 length: 14; J gene: TRBJ2-7; D gene: NA; clone size: many; V gene: TRBV4-1
CDR3 DNA: TGTGCCAGCAGCCCTACGCGTGGTGAGCAGTTCTTC; CDR3 protein: CASSPTRGEQFF; CDR3 length: 12; J gene: TRBJ2-1; D gene: NA; clone size: NA; V gene: TRBV7-9
CDR3 DNA: TGTGCCAGTAGTATTGGTAATTTATACAATGAGCAGTTCTTC; CDR3 protein: CASSIGNLYNEQFF; CDR3 length: 14; J gene: TRBJ2-1; D gene: NA; clone size: NA; V gene: TRBV19
CDR3 DNA: TGTGCTAGTGGTCCTGATGATAGCTCCTACAATGAGCAGTTCTTC; CDR3 protein: CASGPDDSSYNEQFF; CDR3 length: 15; J gene: TRBJ2-1; D gene: NA; clone size: few; V gene: TRBV12-5
CDR3 DNA: TGTGCCTGGAGCCGAGGGACAGTTACCTACGAGCAGTACTTC; CDR3 protein: CAWSRGTVTYEQYF; CDR3 length: 14; J gene: TRBJ2-7; D gene: TRBD1; clone size: many; V gene: TRBV30
CDR3 DNA: TGCAGTGCTAGGAGGGAAAACCTTAACACTGAAGCTTTCTTT; CDR3 protein: CSARRENLNTEAFF; CDR3 length: 14; J gene: TRBJ1-1; D gene: NA; clone size: NA; V gene: TRBV20-1
CDR3 DNA: TGTGCCAGCAGTGACATCTCAGGGTTGTCCTATAATTCACCCCTCCACTTT; CDR3 protein: CASSDISGLSYNSPLHF; CDR3 length: 17; J gene: TRBJ1-6; D gene: NA; clone size: many; V gene: TRBV6-5
CDR3 DNA: TGTGCCAGCAGCCCTATGCGGTATCACCCCCAGCATTTT; CDR3 protein: CASSPMRYHPQHF; CDR3 length: 13; J gene: TRBJ1-5; D gene: NA; clone size: NA; V gene: TRBV7-2
CDR3 DNA: TGTGCCAGCAGGCCAGGGGAAATTGACACTGAAGCTTTCTTT; CDR3 protein: CASRPGEIDTEAFF; CDR3 length: 14; J gene: TRBJ1-1; D gene: NA; clone size: many; V gene: TRBV6-5
CDR3 DNA: TGTGCCAGCAGGAAGACAGGGGATCAGCCCCAGCATTTT; CDR3 protein: CASRKTGDQPQHF; CDR3 length: 13; J gene: TRBJ1-5; D gene: TRBD1; clone size: many; V gene: TRBV12-3/TRBV12-4
CDR3 DNA: TGCGCCAGCAGCTTTGGCCACTCCGATGAGCAGTTCTTC; CDR3 protein: CASSFGHSDEQFF; CDR3 length: 13; J gene: TRBJ2-1; D gene: NA; clone size: NA; V gene: TRBV5-1
CDR3 DNA: TGTGCCAGCAGCCAAGAGCTAGCGGGGCACCAAGAGACCCAGTACTTC; CDR3 protein: CASSQELAGHQETQYF; CDR3 length: 16; J gene: TRBJ2-5; D gene: TRBD2; clone size: few; V gene: TRBV3-1
CDR3 DNA: TGCAGCGCCGGGACACAGAACACTGAAGCTTTCTTT; CDR3 protein: CSAGTQNTEAFF; CDR3 length: 12; J gene: TRBJ1-1; D gene: NA; clone size: few; V gene: TRBV29-1
CDR3 DNA: TGCGCCAGCAGCTTGGAGCGGGGTGCCTCCTACGAGCAGTACTTC; CDR3 protein: CASSLERGASYEQYF; CDR3 length: 15; J gene: TRBJ2-7; D gene: TRBD2; clone size: NA; V gene: TRBV5-1
CDR3 DNA: TGTGCCAGCAGCAAGACGACAGTTCGGGGCACCGGGGAGCTGTTTTTT; CDR3 protein: CASSKTTVRGTGELFF; CDR3 length: 16; J gene: TRBJ2-2; D gene: NA; clone size: NA; V gene: TRBV12-3/TRBV12-4
CDR3 DNA: TGTGCCAGTACCAGGGGGCGGGCTAGCAATCAGCCCCAGCATTTT; CDR3 protein: CASTRGRASNQPQHF; CDR3 length: 15; J gene: TRBJ1-5; D gene: TRBD1; clone size: NA; V gene: TRBV19
CDR3 DNA: TGTGCCAGCAGCCCAGGGGTAGCGGGAGCCTACGAGCAGTACTTC; CDR3 protein: CASSPGVAGAYEQYF; CDR3 length: 15; J gene: TRBJ2-7; D gene: TRBD2; clone size: many; V gene: TRBV28
CDR3 DNA: TGCGCCAGCATCCCCGTCACGGGGGCTGAAGCTTTCTTT; CDR3 protein: CASIPVTGAEAFF; CDR3 length: 13; J gene: TRBJ1-1; D gene: NA; clone size: many; V gene: TRBV4-1
CDR3 DNA: TGTGCCAGCAGCCAAGAGGGACTAGCGGGAGACTACGAGCAGTACTTC; CDR3 protein: CASSQEGLAGDYEQYF; CDR3 length: 16; J gene: TRBJ2-7; D gene: TRBD2; clone size: NA; V gene: TRBV3-1
CDR3 DNA: TGCAGTGCTAGAGGAGGTGGGTGGAATGAGCAGTTCTTC; CDR3 protein: CSARGGGWNEQFF; CDR3 length: 13; J gene: TRBJ2-1; D gene: NA; clone size: many; V gene: TRBV20-1
CDR3 DNA: TGTGCCAGCAGCTTCGGAACAGGGCCGGGGGAAGCTTTCTTT; CDR3 protein: CASSFGTGPGEAFF; CDR3 length: 14; J gene: TRBJ1-1; D gene: NA; clone size: NA; V gene: TRBV5-6